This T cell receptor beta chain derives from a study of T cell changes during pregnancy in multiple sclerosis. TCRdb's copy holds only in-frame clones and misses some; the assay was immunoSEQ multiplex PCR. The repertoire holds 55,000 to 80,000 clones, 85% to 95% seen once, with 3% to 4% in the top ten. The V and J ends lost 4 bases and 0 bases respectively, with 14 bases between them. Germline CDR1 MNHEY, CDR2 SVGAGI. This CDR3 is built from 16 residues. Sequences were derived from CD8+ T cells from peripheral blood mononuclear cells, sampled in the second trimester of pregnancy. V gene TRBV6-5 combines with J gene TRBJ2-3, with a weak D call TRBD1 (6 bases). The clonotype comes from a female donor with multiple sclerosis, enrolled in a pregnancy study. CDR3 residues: CASSSRTVTSTDTQYF. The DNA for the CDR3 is TGTGCCAGCAGTTCTAGGACAGTCACAAGCACAGATACGCAGTATTTT.